Listed below are T cell receptor beta chains from one sample, sequenced in a study of T cell repertoires in cytomegalovirus infection. Each CDR3 protein is one row after TCRdb ran MiXCR on the reads. The sample holds roughly 920,000 distinct CDR3 sequences, 30% to 40% seen once. Their antigens remain unidentified. The sample consisted of cultured CD8+ T cells from PBMCs, taken from culture after CMV antigen stimulation. The receptors were gathered from a human donor in good health (CMV status not recorded). Some clones in this sample may be carry-over from other donors' samples. CDR3s include the opening cysteine and the closing phenylalanine or tryptophan. Fields, in order: D gene, clone size, J gene, V gene, CDR3 DNA, CDR3 protein. A D gene is named only where the DNA matches it firmly. The size of a clone is reported for some rows only, either as once, few or many, or as a class for expanded clones.

TRBD1 | few | TRBJ2-4 | TRBV2 | TGTGCCAGCAGTGAATCGGACAGGAAAAACATTCAGTACTTC | CASSESDRKNIQYF
. | . | TRBJ1-6 | TRBV14 | TGTGCCAGCAGCCAGGACACCTATGAAGCGATCCACTTT | CASSQDTYEAIHF
. | few | TRBJ2-1 | TRBV4-1 | TGCGCCAGCAGCCAGGAGACAGCCACGCTCTCCTACAATGAGCAGTTCTTC | CASSQETATLSYNEQFF
. | . | TRBJ2-1 | TRBV13 | TGTGCCAGCAGCCCCACCAGACAGGTAGCCTACAATGAGCAGTTCTTC | CASSPTRQVAYNEQFF
TRBD1 | . | TRBJ2-1 | TRBV9 | TGTGCCAGCAGCGTAATGGACAGGGGTTCAAGCCCTTACAATGAGCAGTTCTTC | CASSVMDRGSSPYNEQFF
. | . | TRBJ1-2 | TRBV12-3/TRBV12-4 | TGTGCCAGCAGTTGGACCTATGGCTACACCTTC | CASSWTYGYTF
. | . | TRBJ1-1 | TRBV6-4 | TGTGCCAGCAGTGAATCAACAGGGCCCTACACTGAAGCTTTCTTT | CASSESTGPYTEAFF
. | few | TRBJ2-1 | TRBV29-1 | TGCAGCGCCTCGCCAAACCGCAATGAGCAGTTCTTC | CSASPNRNEQFF
. | few | TRBJ1-1 | TRBV18 | TGTGCCAGCTCACCACAGGACAGCCAAACGACCACTGAAGCTTTCTTT | CASSPQDSQTTTEAFF
. | . | TRBJ2-2 | TRBV5-6 | TGTGCCAGCAGCTTGTTGACTAGTGGAGGGACCGGGGAGCTGTTTTTT | CASSLLTSGGTGELFF
. | many | TRBJ2-1 | TRBV4-1 | TGCGCCAGCAGCCAGCCCCCAAACAATGAGCAGTTCTTC | CASSQPPNNEQFF
. | . | TRBJ2-3 | TRBV28 | TGTGCCAGCAAGAGGGGGGCCTCCACAGATACGCAGTATTTT | CASKRGASTDTQYF
TRBD1 | . | TRBJ2-7 | TRBV2 | TGTGCCAGCACCTTTACAGGGGACGAGCAGTACTTC | CASTFTGDEQYF
. | few | TRBJ1-4 | TRBV6-1 | TGTGCCAGCAGTATCCTGGCGGAAACAACTAATGAAAAACTGTTTTTT | CASSILAETTNEKLFF
. | . | TRBJ2-1 | TRBV7-6 | TGTGCCAGCAGCTTAGCGAAGGGTCCGGGCGGCAATGAGCAGTTCTTC | CASSLAKGPGGNEQFF
. | few | TRBJ2-5 | TRBV12-3/TRBV12-4 | TGTGCCAGCAGTTTCCCGGGGGAGACCCAGTACTTC | CASSFPGETQYF
TRBD2 | . | TRBJ2-3 | TRBV7-6 | TGTGCCAACAGCTGGACTAGCGGGACCTCTAGCACAGATACGCAGTATTTT | CANSWTSGTSSTDTQYF
. | many | TRBJ1-6 | TRBV7-9 | TGTGCCAGCAGAGGGCCCGTGGGGGGCGAGGGAAATTCACCCCTCCACTTT | CASRGPVGGEGNSPLHF
. | . | TRBJ1-2 | TRBV19 | TGTGCCAGTAGTTTCGGGGCTTCAGGCTATGGCTACACCTTC | CASSFGASGYGYTF
. | . | TRBJ2-3 | TRBV7-9 | TGTGCCAGCAGCTCCCCCGACGCCGATTCCCCCACAGATACGCAGTATTTT | CASSSPDADSPTDTQYF
. | . | TRBJ2-5 | TRBV15 | TGTGCCACCAGCAGAGGTTCACAGTTAGTTCTACGGACCCAGTACTTC | CATSRGSQLVLRTQYF
. | . | TRBJ2-1 | TRBV15 | TGTGCCACCAGCAGAGATGGGGAGGGGGCAAGGAATGAGCAGTTCTTC | CATSRDGEGARNEQFF
. | . | TRBJ1-1 | TRBV7-8 | TGTGCCAGCAGCCCAGGGATTAGGAACACTGAAGCTTTCTTT | CASSPGIRNTEAFF
. | . | TRBJ1-6 | TRBV6-6 | TGTGCCAGCAGAGACAGATATTCACCCCTCCACTTT | CASRDRYSPLHF
TRBD1 | . | TRBJ1-1 | TRBV28 | TGTGCCAGCAGTTTAACCTACGCCGGGACAGGGTCACTGAATCTGGATTTGAACACTGAAGCTTTCTTT | CASSLTYAGTGSLNLDLNTEAFF
. | few | TRBJ1-1 | TRBV12-3/TRBV12-4 | TGTGCCAGCAGTTTACCCCTCGAGGGGCCTAACACTGAAGCTTTCTTT | CASSLPLEGPNTEAFF
. | . | TRBJ2-3 | TRBV9 | TGTGCCAGCACCGGAAACGGCACAGATACGCAGTATTTT | CASTGNGTDTQYF
. | once | TRBJ2-1 | TRBV15 | TGTGCCACCAGCAGCCCCCCCCATGAGCAGTTCTTC | CATSSPPHEQFF
TRBD1 | many | TRBJ2-3 | TRBV7-6 | TGTGCCAGCAGCTTAGCGGGGACAGGAGATAGCACAGATACGCAGTATTTT | CASSLAGTGDSTDTQYF
TRBD2 | few | TRBJ2-1 | TRBV12-3/TRBV12-4 | TGTGCCAGCAGTACTAGCGGGGGGGCCGGCAATGAGCAGTTCTTC | CASSTSGGAGNEQFF
. | . | TRBJ1-3 | TRBV18 | TGTGCCAGCTCACCTCTTCAAACCCTACAGATGGACAATCCCTACACCATATATTTT | CASSPLQTLQMDNPYTIYF
. | once | TRBJ2-5 | TRBV6-2/TRBV6-3 | TGTGCCAGCAGTCTCGGGCCAGGGTACTACTTC | CASSLGPGYYF
. | . | TRBJ2-1 | TRBV28 | TGTGCCAGCAGTTGGGGGACTCCAAATGAGCAGTTCTTC | CASSWGTPNEQFF
TRBD1 | once | TRBJ2-5 | TRBV10-2 | TGCGCCAGCAGTACTCCGGGACAGGGAAAGACCCAGTACTTC | CASSTPGQGKTQYF
. | . | TRBJ2-1 | TRBV27 | TGTGCCAGCAGTTCTCGGGGCAGCAATGCAAATGAGCAGTTCTTC | CASSSRGSNANEQFF
. | few | TRBJ2-1 | TRBV19 | TGTGCCAGTACCCCGCTAGCGAACTCCTACAATGAGCAGTTCTTC | CASTPLANSYNEQFF
TRBD2 | . | TRBJ2-1 | TRBV6-2/TRBV6-3 | TGTGCCAGCCTTTCAAGCCTAGCGGGGGGATCCCATGAGCAGTTCTTC | CASLSSLAGGSHEQFF
TRBD2 | . | TRBJ2-3 | TRBV20-1 | TGCAGTGCTAGAGTTTCCGGGACTAGTCTGTTTATCGGCACAGATACGCAGTATTTT | CSARVSGTSLFIGTDTQYF
TRBD1 | few | TRBJ1-2 | TRBV19 | TGTGCCAGTAGTACGGGACAGCCTGCGTTGGGCTACACCTTC | CASSTGQPALGYTF
. | . | TRBJ1-2 | TRBV19 | TGTGCCAGTAGTCCCTCCTTGTCGGCGCATGGCTACACCTTC | CASSPSLSAHGYTF
TRBD1 | . | TRBJ1-2 | TRBV27 | TGTGCCAGCAGCGCCGGACAGGGGGCTAACCTTAACTATGGCTACACCTTC | CASSAGQGANLNYGYTF
. | few | TRBJ2-1 | TRBV12-3/TRBV12-4 | TGTGCCAGCAGGTTAGGGCAGGGTCTCCGAGGGGAGTTCTTC | CASRLGQGLRGEFF
. | few | TRBJ1-2 | TRBV7-6 | TGTGCCAGCAGCTCCCTGACAGAATCCCTTTCTAACTATGGCTACACCTTC | CASSSLTESLSNYGYTF
TRBD2 | . | TRBJ2-4 | TRBV12-3/TRBV12-4 | TGTGCCAGCGGCCACAATCCGACAGCCGGGACTAGCGTGATTCTACTAGCCAAAAACATTCAGTACTTC | CASGHNPTAGTSVILLAKNIQYF
TRBD1 | . | TRBJ1-2 | TRBV7-6 | TGTGCCAGCGGATTTACAGGGGGCCAAGGCTACACCTTC | CASGFTGGQGYTF
. | . | TRBJ1-2 | TRBV20-1 | TGCAGTGCTAGAGATCGGGGGTTCCTTAACTATGGCTACACCTTC | CSARDRGFLNYGYTF
. | . | TRBJ1-1 | TRBV5-1 | TGCGCCAGCAGCTTGGCGGAGATCATGAACACTGAAGCTTTCTTT | CASSLAEIMNTEAFF
. | many | TRBJ2-2 | TRBV7-6 | TGTGCCAGCAGCTTTACGGCCGAGGGCACCGGGGAGCTGTTTTTT | CASSFTAEGTGELFF
TRBD2 | few | TRBJ2-7 | TRBV27 | TGTGCCAGCTCCGGTCGGACTAGCGGGGGCCCCAGCAAATTCTACGAGCAGTACTTC | CASSGRTSGGPSKFYEQYF
. | . | TRBJ1-2 | TRBV3-1 | TGTGCCAGCAGCCAAGGATTTCGTCTGGGGGAAGACTATGGCTACACCTTC | CASSQGFRLGEDYGYTF